Detailed here is one T cell receptor (beta chain). Use of 60 Vbeta and 13 Jbeta primers characterized the PCR. TCRdb keeps only in-frame clones here, not all; method: immunoSEQ multiplex PCR. The data contain some 160,000 clones, 80% to 85% of them seen just once; the ten biggest clones take up around 9.1%. These data belong to a study of cytomegalovirus exposure and HLA in healthy donors. The clonotype was recovered from a male donor in good health and CMV-seropositive. What was sequenced was PBMCs.

The CDR3 is CASSFVPGQYKEDTIYF. CDR3 nucleotides: TGCGCCAGCAGCTTTGTTCCGGGACAGTATAAGGAGGACACCATATATTTT. This chain links TRBV5-1 with TRBJ1-3; 7 bases are a match to TRBD1. Germline lookup yields CDR1 SGHRS and CDR2 YFSETQ. CDR3 length: 17 amino acids. V dropped 2 bases and J dropped 8; count of bases not matched to a gene: 16.